The text below deals with one T cell receptor beta chain. Its antigen is currently unknown. Germline V CDR1 and CDR2: MDHEN, SYDVKM. CDR3 length: 19 residues. Trimming removed 11 bases from V and 0 bases from J, with 29 bases in between. The data originate from a study of cytomegalovirus exposure and HLA in healthy donors. As for the study in general: Both the 100 to 150 validation repertoires and the roughly 640 first-cohort repertoires used the same platform, as reported by a later analysis.

Overall study findings and caveats: In vitro confirmation showed three CMV-associated chains to be CMV antigen specific. The listing of 150 or so TCR beta chains classed them as cytomegalovirus-associated.

Sequencing used immunoSEQ multiplex PCR; TCRdb keeps in-frame clones, though not all of them. The sample lists more than 80,000 clones; 88% were seen once. The specimen sequenced was PBMCs. The source is a young woman in good health and CMV-seropositive. The chain links TRBV28 to TRBJ1-5; the D gene is possibly TRBD1 (5 bases). This chain's CDR3 is CAGPSRVAPQLYSNQPQHF. The CDR3 DNA is TGTGCCGGACCCTCCAGGGTTGCCCCACAGCTTTATAGCAATCAGCCCCAGCATTTT.